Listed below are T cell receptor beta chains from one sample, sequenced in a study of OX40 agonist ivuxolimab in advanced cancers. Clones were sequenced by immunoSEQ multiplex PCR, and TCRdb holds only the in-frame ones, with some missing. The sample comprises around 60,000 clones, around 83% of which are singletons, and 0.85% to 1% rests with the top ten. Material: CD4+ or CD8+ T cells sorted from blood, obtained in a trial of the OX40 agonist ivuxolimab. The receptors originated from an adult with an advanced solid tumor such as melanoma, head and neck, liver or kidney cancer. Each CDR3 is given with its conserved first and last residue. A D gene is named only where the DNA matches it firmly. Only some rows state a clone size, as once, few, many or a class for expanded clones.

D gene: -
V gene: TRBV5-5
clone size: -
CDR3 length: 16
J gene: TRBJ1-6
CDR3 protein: CASSPLAGAYNSPLHF
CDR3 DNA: TGTGCCAGCAGCCCCCTGGCAGGTGCTTATAATTCACCCCTCCACTTT

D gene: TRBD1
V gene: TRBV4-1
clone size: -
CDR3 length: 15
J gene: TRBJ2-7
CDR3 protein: CASSHTGTGMHEQYF
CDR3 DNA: TGCGCCAGCAGCCACACCGGGACAGGGATGCACGAGCAGTACTTC

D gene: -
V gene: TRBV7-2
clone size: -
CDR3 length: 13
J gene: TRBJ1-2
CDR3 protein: CASSSQVPYGYTF
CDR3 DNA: TGTGCCAGCAGCTCCCAGGTTCCCTATGGCTACACCTTC

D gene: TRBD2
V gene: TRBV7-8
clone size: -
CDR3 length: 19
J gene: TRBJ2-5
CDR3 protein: CASSPTGELAGVSRETQYF
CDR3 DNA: TGTGCCAGCAGCCCCACGGGGGAGCTAGCGGGGGTCTCCCGGGAGACCCAGTACTTC

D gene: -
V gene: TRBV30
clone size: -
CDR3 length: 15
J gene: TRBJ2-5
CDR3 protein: CAWSRTGSGGETQYF
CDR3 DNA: TGTGCCTGGAGTCGGACAGGATCCGGGGGAGAGACCCAGTACTTC

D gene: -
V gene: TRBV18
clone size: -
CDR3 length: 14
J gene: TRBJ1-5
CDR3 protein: CASSPTAGVQPQHF
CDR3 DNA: TGTGCCAGCTCACCCACGGCAGGGGTCCAGCCCCAGCATTTT

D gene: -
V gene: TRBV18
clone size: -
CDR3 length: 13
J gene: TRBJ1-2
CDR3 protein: CATSRLGEDGYTF
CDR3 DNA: TGTGCCACCTCACGTTTAGGGGAGGATGGCTACACCTTC

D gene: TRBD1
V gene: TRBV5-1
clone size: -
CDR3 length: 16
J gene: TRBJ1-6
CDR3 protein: CASSLQTGTANSPLHF
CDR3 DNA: TGCGCCAGCAGCCTCCAAACCGGGACAGCTAATTCACCCCTCCACTTT

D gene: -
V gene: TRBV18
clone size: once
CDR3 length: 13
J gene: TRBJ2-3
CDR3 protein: CASSLDSTDTQYF
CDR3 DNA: TGTGCCAGCTCACTGGACAGTACAGATACGCAGTATTTT

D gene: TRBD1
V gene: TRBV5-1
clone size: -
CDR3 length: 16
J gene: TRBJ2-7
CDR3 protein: CASTRAAGQGAREQYF
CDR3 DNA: TGCGCCAGCACTCGGGCCGCGGGACAGGGGGCGCGCGAGCAGTACTTC

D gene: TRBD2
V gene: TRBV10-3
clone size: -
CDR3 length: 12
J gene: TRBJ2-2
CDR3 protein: CATRTSAGELFF
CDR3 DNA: TGTGCCACCCGAACTAGCGCCGGGGAGCTGTTTTTT

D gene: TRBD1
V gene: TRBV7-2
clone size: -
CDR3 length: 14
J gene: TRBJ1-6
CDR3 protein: CASSPGTGGSPLHF
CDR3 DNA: TGTGCCAGCAGCCCCGGGACAGGGGGTTCACCCCTCCACTTT

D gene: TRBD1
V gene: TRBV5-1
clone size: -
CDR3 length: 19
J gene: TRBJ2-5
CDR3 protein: CASSLEKLRTGQAQETQYF
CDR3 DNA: TGCGCCAGCAGCTTGGAGAAACTAAGGACAGGACAAGCGCAAGAGACCCAGTACTTC

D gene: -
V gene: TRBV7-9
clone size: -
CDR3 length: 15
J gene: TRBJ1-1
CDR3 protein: CASRPGAGKFTEAFF
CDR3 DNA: TGTGCCAGCAGGCCTGGGGCGGGGAAATTTACTGAAGCCTTCTTT

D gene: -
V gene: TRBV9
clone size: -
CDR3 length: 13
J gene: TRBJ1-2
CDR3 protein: CASSQGTDYGYTF
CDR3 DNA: TGTGCCAGCAGCCAGGGGACGGATTATGGCTACACCTTC

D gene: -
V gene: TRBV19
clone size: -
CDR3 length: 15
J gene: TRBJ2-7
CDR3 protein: CASSTALGSTYEQYF
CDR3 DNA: TGTGCCAGTAGTACTGCTCTGGGCAGTACCTACGAGCAGTACTTC

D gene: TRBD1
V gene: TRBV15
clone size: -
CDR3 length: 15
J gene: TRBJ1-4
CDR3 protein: CATSRRTGAGEKLFF
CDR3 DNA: TGTGCCACCAGCCGGCGGACAGGGGCCGGGGAAAAACTGTTTTTT

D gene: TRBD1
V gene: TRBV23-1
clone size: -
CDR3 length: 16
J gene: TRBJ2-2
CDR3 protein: CASSQSGTGRTGELFF
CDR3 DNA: TGCGCCAGCAGTCAATCGGGGACAGGGAGGACCGGGGAGCTGTTTTTT

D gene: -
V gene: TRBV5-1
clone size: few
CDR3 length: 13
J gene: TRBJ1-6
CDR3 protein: CASSLSGNSPLHF
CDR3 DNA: TGCGCCAGCAGCTTGAGTGGGAACTCACCCCTCCACTTT

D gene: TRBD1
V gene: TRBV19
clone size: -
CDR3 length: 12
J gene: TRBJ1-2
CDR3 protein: CASTTGGNGYTF
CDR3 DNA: TGTGCCAGTACCACAGGGGGTAATGGCTACACCTTC

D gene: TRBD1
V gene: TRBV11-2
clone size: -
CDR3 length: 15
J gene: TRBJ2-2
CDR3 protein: CASSWDRGQTGELFF
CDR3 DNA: TGTGCCAGCAGCTGGGACAGGGGGCAGACCGGGGAGCTGTTTTTT

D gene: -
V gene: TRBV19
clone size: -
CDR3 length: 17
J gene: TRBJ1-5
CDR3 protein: CASSINWTRRRNQPQHF
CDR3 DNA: TGTGCCAGTAGTATTAACTGGACCCGGCGTCGAAATCAGCCCCAGCATTTT

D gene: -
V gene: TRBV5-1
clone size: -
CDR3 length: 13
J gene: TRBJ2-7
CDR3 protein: CASSLQVNYEQYF
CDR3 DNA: TGCGCCAGCAGCTTGCAGGTCAACTACGAGCAGTACTTC

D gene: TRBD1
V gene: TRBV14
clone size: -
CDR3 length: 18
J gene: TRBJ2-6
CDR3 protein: CASSPGRDRWTGANVLTF
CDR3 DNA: TGTGCCAGCAGCCCGGGACGGGACAGGTGGACTGGGGCCAACGTCCTGACTTTC

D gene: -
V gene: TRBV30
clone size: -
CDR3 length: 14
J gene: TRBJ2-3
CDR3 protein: CAWSVLGRRDTQYF
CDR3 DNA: TGTGCCTGGAGTGTACTGGGAAGACGGGATACGCAGTATTTT

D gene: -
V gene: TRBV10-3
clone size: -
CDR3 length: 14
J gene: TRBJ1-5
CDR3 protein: CAISENADNQPQHF
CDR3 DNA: TGTGCCATCAGTGAGAACGCAGACAATCAGCCCCAGCATTTT

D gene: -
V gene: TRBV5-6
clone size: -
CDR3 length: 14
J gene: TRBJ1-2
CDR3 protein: CASSLDRTTYGYTF
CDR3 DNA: TGTGCCAGCAGCTTGGACAGGACAACCTATGGCTACACCTTC

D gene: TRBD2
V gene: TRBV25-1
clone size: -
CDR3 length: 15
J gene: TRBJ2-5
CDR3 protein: CASSLVAGGQETQYF
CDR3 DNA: TGTGCCAGCAGTTTAGTCGCGGGGGGGCAGGAGACCCAGTACTTC

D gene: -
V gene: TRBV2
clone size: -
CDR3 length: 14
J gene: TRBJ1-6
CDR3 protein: CASRGGVQNSPLHF
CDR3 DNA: TGTGCCAGCAGGGGGGGGGTTCAGAATTCACCCCTCCACTTT

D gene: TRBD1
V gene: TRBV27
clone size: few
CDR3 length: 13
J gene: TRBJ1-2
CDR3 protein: CASSPWDSYGYTF
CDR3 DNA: TGTGCCAGCAGCCCTTGGGACAGCTATGGCTACACCTTC

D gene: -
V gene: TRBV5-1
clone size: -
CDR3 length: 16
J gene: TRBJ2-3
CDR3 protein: CASSLPSGTPGDTQYF
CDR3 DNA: TGCGCCAGCAGCTTGCCGTCCGGGACCCCCGGAGATACGCAGTATTTT

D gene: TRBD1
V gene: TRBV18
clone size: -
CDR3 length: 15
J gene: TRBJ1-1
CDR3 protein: CASSPITGGGTEAFF
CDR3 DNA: TGTGCCAGCTCACCTATCACAGGGGGCGGCACTGAAGCTTTCTTT

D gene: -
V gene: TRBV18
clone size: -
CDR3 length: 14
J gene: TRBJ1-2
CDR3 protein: CASTGQTVNYGYTF
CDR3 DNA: TGTGCCAGCACAGGGCAGACAGTTAACTATGGCTACACCTTC

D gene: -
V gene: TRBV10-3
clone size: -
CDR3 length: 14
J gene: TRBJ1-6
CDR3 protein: CAISRTEDNSPLHF
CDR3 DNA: TGTGCCATCAGTAGGACGGAAGATAATTCACCCCTCCACTTT

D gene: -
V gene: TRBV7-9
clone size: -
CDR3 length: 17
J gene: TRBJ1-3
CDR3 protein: CASSTPRGLVSGNTIYF
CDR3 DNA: TGTGCCAGCAGCACACCCCGAGGCCTCGTCTCTGGAAACACCATATATTTT

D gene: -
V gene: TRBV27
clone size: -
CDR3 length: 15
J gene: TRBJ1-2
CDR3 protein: CASRSRGGGGYGYTF
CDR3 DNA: TGTGCCAGCAGAAGCAGGGGAGGAGGGGGCTATGGCTACACCTTC

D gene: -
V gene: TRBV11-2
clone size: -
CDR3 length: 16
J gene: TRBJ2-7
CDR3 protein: CASSPSGRGSTYEQYF
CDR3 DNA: TGTGCCAGCAGCCCGAGTGGACGGGGCAGTACCTACGAGCAGTACTTC

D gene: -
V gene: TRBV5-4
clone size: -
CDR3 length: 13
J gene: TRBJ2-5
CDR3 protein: CASSLGGWETQYF
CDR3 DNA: TGTGCCAGCAGCTTGGGAGGCTGGGAGACCCAGTACTTC

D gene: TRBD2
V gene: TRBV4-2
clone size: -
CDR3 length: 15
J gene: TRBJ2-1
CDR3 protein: CASSRLAGNYNEQFF
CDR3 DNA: TGTGCCAGCAGCCGACTAGCGGGGAACTACAATGAGCAGTTCTTC

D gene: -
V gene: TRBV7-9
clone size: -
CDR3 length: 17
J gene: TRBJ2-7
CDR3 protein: CASSLGSTGGHNYEQYF
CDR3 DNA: TGTGCCAGCAGCTTAGGTAGCACGGGTGGACACAACTACGAGCAGTACTTC

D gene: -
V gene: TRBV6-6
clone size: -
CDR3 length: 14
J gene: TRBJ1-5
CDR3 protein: CASSAGTKKRPQHF
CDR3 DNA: TGTGCCAGCAGTGCCGGGACAAAAAAGCGGCCCCAGCATTTT

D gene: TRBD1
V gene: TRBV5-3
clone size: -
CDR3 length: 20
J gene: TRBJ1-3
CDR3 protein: CARRRTGGSQGLSSGNTIYF
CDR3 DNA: TGTGCCAGAAGGAGGACAGGGGGCTCCCAAGGGCTGAGCTCTGGAAACACCATATATTTT

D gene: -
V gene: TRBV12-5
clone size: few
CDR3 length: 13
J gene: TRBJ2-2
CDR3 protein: CASDRTNTGELFF
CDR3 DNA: TGTGCTAGTGACAGGACGAACACCGGGGAGCTGTTTTTT

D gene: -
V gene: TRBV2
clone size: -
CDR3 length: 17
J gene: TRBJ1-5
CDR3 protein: CASSEVDWADSNQPQHF
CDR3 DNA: TGTGCCAGCAGTGAAGTCGACTGGGCAGATAGCAATCAGCCCCAGCATTTT

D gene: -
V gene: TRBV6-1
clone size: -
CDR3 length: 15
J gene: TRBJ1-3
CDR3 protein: CASSEEASSGNTIYF
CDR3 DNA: TGTGCCAGCAGTGAAGAGGCGAGCTCTGGAAACACCATATATTTT

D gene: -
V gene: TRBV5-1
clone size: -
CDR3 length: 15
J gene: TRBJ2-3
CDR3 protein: CASRMMGSSTDTQYF
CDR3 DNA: TGCGCCAGCAGGATGATGGGCAGCAGCACAGATACGCAGTATTTT

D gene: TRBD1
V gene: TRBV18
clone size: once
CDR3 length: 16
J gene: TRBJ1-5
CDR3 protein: CASSPMGQYSNQPQHF
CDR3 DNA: TGTGCCAGCTCACCAATGGGACAGTATAGCAATCAGCCCCAGCATTTT

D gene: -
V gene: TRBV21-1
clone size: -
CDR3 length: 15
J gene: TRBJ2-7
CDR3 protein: CASSRGAAGSYEQYF
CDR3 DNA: TGTGCCAGCAGCAGGGGGGCCGCGGGGTCCTACGAGCAGTACTTC

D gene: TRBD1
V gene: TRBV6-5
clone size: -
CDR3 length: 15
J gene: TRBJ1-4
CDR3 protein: CASSYGDRDNEKLFF
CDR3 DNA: TGTGCCAGCAGTTACGGGGACAGGGATAATGAAAAACTGTTTTTT

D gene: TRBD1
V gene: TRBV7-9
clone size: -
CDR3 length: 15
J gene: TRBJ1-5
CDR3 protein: CASSFGTGSGQPQHF
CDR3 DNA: TGTGCCAGCAGCTTCGGGACAGGGTCAGGTCAGCCCCAGCATTTT

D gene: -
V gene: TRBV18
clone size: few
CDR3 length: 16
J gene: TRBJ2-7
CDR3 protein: CASSPTQRPSSYEQYF
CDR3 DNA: TGTGCCAGCTCACCAACTCAGCGGCCGAGCTCCTACGAGCAGTACTTC

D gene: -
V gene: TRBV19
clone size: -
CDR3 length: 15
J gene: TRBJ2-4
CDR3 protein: CASSGENLAKNIQYF
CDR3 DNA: TGTGCCAGTAGCGGGGAAAACTTAGCCAAAAACATTCAGTACTTC

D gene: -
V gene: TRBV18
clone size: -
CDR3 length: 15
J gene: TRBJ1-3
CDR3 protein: CASTPDGISGNTIYF
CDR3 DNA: TGTGCCAGCACTCCGGATGGGATCTCTGGAAACACCATATATTTT

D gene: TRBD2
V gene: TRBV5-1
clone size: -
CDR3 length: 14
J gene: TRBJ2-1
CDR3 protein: CASSLGLAHNEQFF
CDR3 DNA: TGCGCCAGCAGCCTGGGACTAGCGCACAATGAGCAGTTCTTC

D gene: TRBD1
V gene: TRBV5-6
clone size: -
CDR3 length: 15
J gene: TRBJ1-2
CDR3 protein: CASSLRAARGQGYTF
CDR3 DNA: TGTGCCAGCAGCCTCCGGGCCGCGAGGGGACAGGGCTACACCTTC